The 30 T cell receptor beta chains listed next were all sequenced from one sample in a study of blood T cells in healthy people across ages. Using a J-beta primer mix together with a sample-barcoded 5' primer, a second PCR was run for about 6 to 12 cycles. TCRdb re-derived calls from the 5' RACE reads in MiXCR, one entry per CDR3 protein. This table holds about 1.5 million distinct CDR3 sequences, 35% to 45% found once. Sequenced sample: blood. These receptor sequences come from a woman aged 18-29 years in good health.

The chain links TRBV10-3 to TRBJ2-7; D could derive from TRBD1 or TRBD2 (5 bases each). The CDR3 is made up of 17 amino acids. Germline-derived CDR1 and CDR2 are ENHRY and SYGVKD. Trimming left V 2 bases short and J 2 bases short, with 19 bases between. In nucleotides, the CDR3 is TGTGCCATCAGTGAGCAGGGTTCGGCCAGCGGTCCCTACGAGCAGTACTTC. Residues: CAISEQGSASGPYEQYF.

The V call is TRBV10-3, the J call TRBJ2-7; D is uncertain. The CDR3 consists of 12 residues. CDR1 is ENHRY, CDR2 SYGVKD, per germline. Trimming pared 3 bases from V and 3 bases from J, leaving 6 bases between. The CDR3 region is CAISERLYEQYF. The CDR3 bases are TGTGCCATCAGTGAAAGGCTCTACGAGCAGTACTTC.

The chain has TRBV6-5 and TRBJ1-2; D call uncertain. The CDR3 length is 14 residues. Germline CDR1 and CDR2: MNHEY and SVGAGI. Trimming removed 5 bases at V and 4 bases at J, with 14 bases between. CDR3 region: CASSDNPSRYGYTF. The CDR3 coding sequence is TGTGCCAGCAGTGATAACCCCAGCCGCTATGGCTACACCTTC.

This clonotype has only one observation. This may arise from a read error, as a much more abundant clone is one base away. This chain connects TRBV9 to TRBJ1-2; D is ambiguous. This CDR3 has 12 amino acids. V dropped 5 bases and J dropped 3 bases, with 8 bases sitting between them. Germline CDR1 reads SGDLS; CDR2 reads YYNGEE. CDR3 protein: CASRRSDYGYTF. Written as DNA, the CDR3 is TGTGCCAGCAGAAGGAGCGACTATGGCTACACCTTC.

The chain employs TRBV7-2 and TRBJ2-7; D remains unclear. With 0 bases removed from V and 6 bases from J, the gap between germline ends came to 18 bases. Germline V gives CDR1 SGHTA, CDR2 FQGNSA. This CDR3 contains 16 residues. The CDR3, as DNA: TGTGCCAGCAGCTTAGCGTGGGCAGGTGGGCCCTCCGAGCAGTACTTC. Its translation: CASSLAWAGGPSEQYF.

Here the CDR3 reads CASSVSEIYEQYF. CDR3 coding DNA: TGTGCCAGCAGTGTATCAGAAATCTACGAGCAGTACTTC. This rearrangement joins TRBV6-6 to TRBJ2-7; unclear D gene. From germline, CDR1 is MNHNY and CDR2 SVGAGI (reference sequence). V lost 5 bases, J lost 3 bases, and 11 bases lay in between. The CDR3 is made up of 13 amino acids.

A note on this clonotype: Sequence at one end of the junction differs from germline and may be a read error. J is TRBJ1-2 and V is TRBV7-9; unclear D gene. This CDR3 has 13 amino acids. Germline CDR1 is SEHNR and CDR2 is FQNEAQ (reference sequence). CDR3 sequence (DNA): TGTGCCAGCAGCTTAGCGCCAGAATATGGCTGCACCTTC. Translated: CASSLAPEYGCTF.

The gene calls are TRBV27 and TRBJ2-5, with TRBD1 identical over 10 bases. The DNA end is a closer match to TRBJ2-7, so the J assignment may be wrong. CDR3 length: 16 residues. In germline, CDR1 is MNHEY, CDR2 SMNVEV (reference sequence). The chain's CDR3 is CASSLSVGQGVYEQYF. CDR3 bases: TGTGCCAGCAGTTTATCAGTCGGACAGGGGGTCTACGAGCAGTACTTC.

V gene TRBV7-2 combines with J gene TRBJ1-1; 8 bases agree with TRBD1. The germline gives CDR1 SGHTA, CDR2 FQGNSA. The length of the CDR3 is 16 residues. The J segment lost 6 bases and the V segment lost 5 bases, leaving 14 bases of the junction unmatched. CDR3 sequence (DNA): TGTGCCAGCAGCCCCGAATTAGGACAGGGATGGGCTGAAGCTTTCTTT. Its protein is CASSPELGQGWAEAFF.

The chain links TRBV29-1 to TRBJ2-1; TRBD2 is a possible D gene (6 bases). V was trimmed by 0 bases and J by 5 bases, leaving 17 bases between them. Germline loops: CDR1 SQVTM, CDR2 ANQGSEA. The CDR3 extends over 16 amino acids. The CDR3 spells CSVEDSEPGANNEQFF. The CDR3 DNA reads TGCAGCGTTGAAGACTCGGAGCCGGGAGCCAACAATGAGCAGTTCTTC.

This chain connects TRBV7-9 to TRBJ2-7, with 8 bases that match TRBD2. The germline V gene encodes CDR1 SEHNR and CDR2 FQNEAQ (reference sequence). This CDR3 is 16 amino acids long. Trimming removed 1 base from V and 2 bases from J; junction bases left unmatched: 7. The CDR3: CASSLGTGGIAYEQYF. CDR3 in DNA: TGTGCCAGCAGCTTAGGGACGGGAGGGATCGCCTACGAGCAGTACTTC.

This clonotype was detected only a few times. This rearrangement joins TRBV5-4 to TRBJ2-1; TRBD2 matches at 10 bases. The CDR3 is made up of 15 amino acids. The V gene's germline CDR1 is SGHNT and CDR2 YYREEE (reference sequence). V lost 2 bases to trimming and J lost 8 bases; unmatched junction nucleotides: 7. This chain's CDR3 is CASSFVQREGYEQFF. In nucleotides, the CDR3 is TGTGCCAGCAGCTTCGTACAGCGGGAGGGCTATGAGCAGTTCTTC.

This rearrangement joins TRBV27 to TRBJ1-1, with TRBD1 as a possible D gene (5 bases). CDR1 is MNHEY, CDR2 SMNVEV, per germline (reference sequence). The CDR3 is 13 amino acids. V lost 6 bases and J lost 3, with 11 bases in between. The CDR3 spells CASSSRVHTEAFF. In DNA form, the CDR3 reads TGTGCCAGCAGCTCCAGGGTACACACTGAAGCTTTCTTT.

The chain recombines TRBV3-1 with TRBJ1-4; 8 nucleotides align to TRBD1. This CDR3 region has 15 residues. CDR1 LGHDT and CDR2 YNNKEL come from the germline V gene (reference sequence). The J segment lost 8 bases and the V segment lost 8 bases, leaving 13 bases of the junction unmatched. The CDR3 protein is CASPTKARGREKLFF. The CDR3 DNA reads TGTGCCAGCCCCACCAAGGCCAGGGGGCGAGAAAAACTGTTTTTT.

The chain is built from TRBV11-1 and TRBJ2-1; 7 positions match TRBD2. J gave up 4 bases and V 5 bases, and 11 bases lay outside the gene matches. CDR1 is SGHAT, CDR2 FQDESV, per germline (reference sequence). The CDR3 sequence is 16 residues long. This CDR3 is CASSPLTSGIYNEQFF. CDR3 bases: TGTGCCAGCAGCCCCTTAACCAGCGGGATATACAATGAGCAGTTCTTC.

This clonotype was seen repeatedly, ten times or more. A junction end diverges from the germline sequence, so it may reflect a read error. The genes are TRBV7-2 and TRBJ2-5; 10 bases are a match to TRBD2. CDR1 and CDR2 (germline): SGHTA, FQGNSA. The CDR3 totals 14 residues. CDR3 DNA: TGCGCCAGCAGCCGGACTAGCGGAAAAGAGACCCAGTACTTC. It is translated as CASSRTSGKETQYF. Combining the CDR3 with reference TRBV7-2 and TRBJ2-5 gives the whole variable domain GAGVSQSPSNKVTEKGKDVELRCDPISGHTALYWYRQSLGQGLEFLIYFQGNSAPDKSGLPSDRFSAERTGGSVSTLTIQRTQQEDSAVYLCASSRTSGKETQYFGPGTRLLVL.

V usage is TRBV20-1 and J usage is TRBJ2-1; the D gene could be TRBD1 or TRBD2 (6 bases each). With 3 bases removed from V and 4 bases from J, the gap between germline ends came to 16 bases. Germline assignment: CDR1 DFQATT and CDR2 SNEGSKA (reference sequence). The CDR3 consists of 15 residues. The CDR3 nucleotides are TGCAGTGCTAGCCGCTCCGGGGGCGTATACAATGAGCAGTTCTTC. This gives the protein CSASRSGGVYNEQFF.

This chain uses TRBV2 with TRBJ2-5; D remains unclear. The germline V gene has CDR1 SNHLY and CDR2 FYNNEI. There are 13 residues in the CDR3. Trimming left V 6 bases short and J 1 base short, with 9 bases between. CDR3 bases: TGTGCCAGCAGAAGATTTGGCCAAGAGACCCAGTACTTC. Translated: CASRRFGQETQYF.

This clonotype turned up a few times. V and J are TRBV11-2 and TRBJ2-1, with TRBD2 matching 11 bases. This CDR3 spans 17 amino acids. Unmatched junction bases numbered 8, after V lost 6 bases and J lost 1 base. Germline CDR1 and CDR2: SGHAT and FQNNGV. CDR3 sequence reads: CASRPTSGGGSYNEQFF. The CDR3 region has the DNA TGTGCCAGCAGACCAACTAGCGGGGGAGGGTCCTACAATGAGCAGTTCTTC.

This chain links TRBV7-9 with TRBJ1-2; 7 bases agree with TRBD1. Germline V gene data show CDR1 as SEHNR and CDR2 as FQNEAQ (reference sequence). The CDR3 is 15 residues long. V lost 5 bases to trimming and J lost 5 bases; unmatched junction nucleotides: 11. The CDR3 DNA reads TGTGCCAGCAGCCCGCAACCGGACAGGCCATATGGCTACACCTTC. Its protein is CASSPQPDRPYGYTF.

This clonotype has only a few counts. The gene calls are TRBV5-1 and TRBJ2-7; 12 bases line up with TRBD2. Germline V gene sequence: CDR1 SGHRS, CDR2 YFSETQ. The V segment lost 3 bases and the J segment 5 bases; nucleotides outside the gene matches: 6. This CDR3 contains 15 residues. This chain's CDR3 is CASSSLAGGSDEQYF. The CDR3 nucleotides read TGCGCCAGCAGCTCCCTAGCGGGGGGGTCGGACGAGCAGTACTTC.

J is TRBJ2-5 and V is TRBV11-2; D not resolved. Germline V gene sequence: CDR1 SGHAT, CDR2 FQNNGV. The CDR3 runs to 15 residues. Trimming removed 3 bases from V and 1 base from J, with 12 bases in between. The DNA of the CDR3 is TGTGCCAGCAGCTTCGTACTGGGTCCCCAAGAGACCCAGTACTTC. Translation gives CASSFVLGPQETQYF.

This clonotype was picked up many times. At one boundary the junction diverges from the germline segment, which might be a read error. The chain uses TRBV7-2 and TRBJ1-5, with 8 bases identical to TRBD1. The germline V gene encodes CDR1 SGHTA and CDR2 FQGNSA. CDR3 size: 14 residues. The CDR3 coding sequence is TGCGCCAGCAGCTCTGGACAGGGCGACCAGCCCCAGCATTTT. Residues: CASSSGQGDQPQHF. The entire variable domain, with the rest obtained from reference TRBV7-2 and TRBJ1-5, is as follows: GAGVSQSPSNKVTEKGKDVELRCDPISGHTALYWYRQSLGQGLEFLIYFQGNSAPDKSGLPSDRFSAERTGGSVSTLTIQRTQQEDSAVYLCASSSGQGDQPQHFGDGTRLSIL.

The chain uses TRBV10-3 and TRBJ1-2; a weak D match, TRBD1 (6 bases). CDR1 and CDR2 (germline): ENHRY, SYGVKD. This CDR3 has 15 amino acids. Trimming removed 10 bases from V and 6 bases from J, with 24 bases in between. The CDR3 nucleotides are TGTGCCACCCGACAGGATTTTACAGGGCGCGATGGCTACACCTTC. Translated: CATRQDFTGRDGYTF.

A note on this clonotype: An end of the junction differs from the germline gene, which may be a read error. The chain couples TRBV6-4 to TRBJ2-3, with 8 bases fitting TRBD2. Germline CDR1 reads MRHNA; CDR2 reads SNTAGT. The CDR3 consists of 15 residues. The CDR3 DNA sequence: TGTGCCAACAGTGACTCGACGAGCGGGGGAGATACGCAGTATTTT. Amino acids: CANSDSTSGGDTQYF.

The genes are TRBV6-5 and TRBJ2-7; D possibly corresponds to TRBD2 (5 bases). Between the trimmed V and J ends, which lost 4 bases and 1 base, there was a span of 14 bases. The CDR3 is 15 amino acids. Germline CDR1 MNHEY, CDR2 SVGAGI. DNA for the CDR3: TGTGCCAGCAGTTTTAGAAAGAGGGAATCCTACGAGCAGTACTTC. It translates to CASSFRKRESYEQYF.

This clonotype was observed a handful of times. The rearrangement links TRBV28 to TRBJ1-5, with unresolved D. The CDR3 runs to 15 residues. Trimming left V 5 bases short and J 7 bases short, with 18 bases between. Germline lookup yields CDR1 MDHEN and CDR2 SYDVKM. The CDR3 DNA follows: TGTGCCAGCAGTCCTGTTGGCACCTGGGAGCAGCCCCAGCATTTT. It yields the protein CASSPVGTWEQPQHF.

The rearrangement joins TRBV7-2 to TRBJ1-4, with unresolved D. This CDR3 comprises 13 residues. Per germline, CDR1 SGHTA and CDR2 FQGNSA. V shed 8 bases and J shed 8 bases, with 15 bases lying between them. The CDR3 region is CASRGNLGEKLFF. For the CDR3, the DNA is TGTGCCAGCCGGGGAAACCTTGGGGAAAAACTGTTTTTT.

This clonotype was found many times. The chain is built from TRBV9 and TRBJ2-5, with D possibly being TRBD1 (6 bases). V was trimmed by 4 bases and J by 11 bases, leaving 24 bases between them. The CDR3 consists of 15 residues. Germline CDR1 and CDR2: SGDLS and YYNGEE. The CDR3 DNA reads TGTGCCAGCAGCCCCCGTTTCGGACAGATCTACGCGCAGTACTTC. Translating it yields CASSPRFGQIYAQYF.

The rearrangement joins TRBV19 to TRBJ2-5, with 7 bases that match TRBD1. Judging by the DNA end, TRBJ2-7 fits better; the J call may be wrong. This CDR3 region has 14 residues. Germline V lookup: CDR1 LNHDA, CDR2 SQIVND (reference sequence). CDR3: CASSSGDSRYEQYF. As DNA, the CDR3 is TGTGCCAGTAGTTCCGGGGACAGCCGTTACGAGCAGTACTTC.